Listed below are T cell receptor beta chains from one sample, sequenced in a study of OX40 agonist ivuxolimab in advanced cancers. The repertoire was sequenced with immunoSEQ multiplex PCR; TCRdb's copy has only in-frame clones and lacks some. The sample carries under 80,000 clones, about 90% recorded once. The input for sequencing was CD4+ or CD8+ T cells sorted from blood, taken in a trial of the OX40 agonist ivuxolimab. These receptors were obtained from an adult with an advanced solid tumor such as melanoma, head and neck, liver or kidney cancer. Both conserved end residues are trimmed from each CDR3. D genes are given only for firm matches. Not all rows give a size; the values are once, few, many and, for expanded clones, a class.

j_call	d_call	v_call	clone_size	cdr3_aa
TRBJ1-1	TRBD1	TRBV18	NA	ASSHSGDRATEAF
TRBJ1-3	TRBD1	TRBV4-3	NA	ASSQGGQGFGGNTIY
TRBJ2-5	TRBD2	TRBV7-7	NA	ASSPRTSGQETQY
TRBJ1-6	NA	TRBV25-1	NA	ASSVGWGTSPLH
TRBJ2-3	TRBD1	TRBV6-1	NA	ASSTGTGVDTQY
TRBJ2-7	TRBD1	TRBV7-9	NA	ASSFNRGSEQY
TRBJ2-5	NA	TRBV5-1	NA	ASSLTGSSEETQY
TRBJ2-3	NA	TRBV7-9	NA	ASSAPATDTQY
TRBJ2-2	NA	TRBV28	NA	ASSLRGISGELF
TRBJ1-6	NA	TRBV7-9	NA	ASRTVDFNSPLH
TRBJ2-7	NA	TRBV5-5	NA	ASSLAPGYQYEQY
TRBJ1-2	NA	TRBV28	NA	ASSLTYGYT
TRBJ2-7	TRBD1	TRBV18	NA	ASSPQGAYEQY
TRBJ2-3	NA	TRBV9	NA	ASSVVGDFTDTQY
TRBJ2-7	NA	TRBV18	NA	ASSPGDTSYEQY
TRBJ2-7	NA	TRBV30	NA	AWSNGVSSYEQY
TRBJ1-6	NA	TRBV28	few	ASTDRGPKNSPLH
TRBJ2-7	NA	TRBV29-1	NA	SVEIQGDEQY
TRBJ1-1	NA	TRBV6-5	NA	ASSLSGREAF
TRBJ2-7	NA	TRBV5-3	few	ARSHGQAPCHPYEQY
NA	TRBD2	TRBV28	NA	ASSPQTSGRFEQY
TRBJ2-3	NA	TRBV11-3	NA	ASSLVGLSTDTQY
TRBJ1-3	NA	TRBV7-3	NA	ASSLGCQVSGVN
TRBJ2-7	NA	TRBV9	NA	ASSVRDASSYEQY
TRBJ2-1	NA	TRBV29-1	NA	SVGWLVYNEQF
TRBJ2-2	NA	TRBV7-9	once	ASSLNPFPTGELF
TRBJ1-1	NA	TRBV29-1	once	SVGPTPGIGEAF
TRBJ1-3	NA	TRBV19	NA	ASTGQPELSGNTIY
TRBJ2-1	TRBD2	TRBV7-2	once	ASSLRLAGGNEQF
TRBJ1-1	NA	TRBV28	NA	ASRSYTEAF
TRBJ2-5	TRBD1	TRBV6-1	once	ASSEGTGEETQY
TRBJ2-1	TRBD2	TRBV7-2	NA	ASSLARGAAYNEQF
TRBJ2-5	NA	TRBV5-1	NA	ASSSAGETQY
TRBJ2-7	NA	TRBV6-1	NA	ASSEQGADYEQY
TRBJ1-5	TRBD1	TRBV19	NA	ASSMGTGVSNQPQH
TRBJ2-3	NA	TRBV29-1	NA	SVGAGAGPDTQY
TRBJ2-4	NA	TRBV6-6	few	ASKPQGEGGKNIQY
TRBJ2-1	NA	TRBV14	NA	ASSQRLDEQF
TRBJ1-2	NA	TRBV27	NA	ASSLGFGGLGYT
TRBJ1-1	TRBD1	TRBV6-1	NA	ASSDRGGLNTEAF
TRBJ1-2	NA	TRBV9	once	ASSPGGDYGYT
TRBJ1-1	NA	TRBV30	NA	AWSDRPGTEAF
TRBJ2-5	NA	TRBV7-8	NA	ASSYGRVGRETQY
TRBJ1-5	NA	TRBV19	NA	ASRNPRARTRGFNQPQH
TRBJ2-6	NA	TRBV30	once	AWSVGRRGANVLT
TRBJ2-7	NA	TRBV10-1	once	ASSPGTDTYEQY
TRBJ1-2	TRBD1	TRBV5-6	NA	ASSFRDRGLGYGYT
TRBJ1-4	NA	TRBV5-4	NA	ASSTTGRMAEKLF
TRBJ2-3	NA	TRBV28	few	ASSPLVGTDTQY
TRBJ2-2	NA	TRBV28	NA	ASSLNPGELF
TRBJ2-3	NA	TRBV9	once	ASSVLTTDTQY
TRBJ2-7	NA	TRBV6-1	NA	ASSEQPSSSYEQY
TRBJ2-1	NA	TRBV7-2	NA	ASSLSGRTYNEQF
TRBJ1-4	NA	TRBV27	NA	ASRRGREKANEKLF